The sequence of this TCR beta chain was determined in a study of T cells in localized non-small cell lung cancer. Profiling relied on immunoSEQ multiplex PCR, and the TCRdb table lists in-frame clones only, not all of them. The sample includes roughly 30,000 clones, about 80% of them seen just once. A word on this clone: Its antigen is still unknown.

Overall study findings and caveats: Greater blood T cell density accompanied longer overall survival. Detection in adjacent lung was observed for a median around 59 of the top 100 tumor clones. Uninvolved adjacent lung had the highest recorded T cell clonality, with tumor below it. Analysis by sequencing included only one tumor region, so heterogeneity remains possible.

Germline CDR1 LGHNA, CDR2 YNFKEQ. V shed 3 bases and J 10 bases; nucleotides not matched to a gene: 5. This CDR3 contains 14 residues. This TCR was sampled from a man aged 40 to 75 with stage III lung adenocarcinoma. The V call is TRBV4-2, the J call TRBJ1-6, with 8 bases fitting TRBD1. The source was peripheral blood mononuclear cells, collected before any cancer treatment. CDR3 amino acids: CASSQGQVGSPLHF. CDR3 nucleotides: TGTGCCAGCAGCCAGGGACAGGTGGGGTCACCCCTCCACTTT.